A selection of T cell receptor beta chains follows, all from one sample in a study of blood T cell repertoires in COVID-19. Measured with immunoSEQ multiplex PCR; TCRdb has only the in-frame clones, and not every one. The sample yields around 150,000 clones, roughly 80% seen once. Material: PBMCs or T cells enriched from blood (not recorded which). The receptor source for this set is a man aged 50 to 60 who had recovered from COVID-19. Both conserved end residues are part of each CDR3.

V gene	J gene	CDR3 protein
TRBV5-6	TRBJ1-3	CASCARRGSRNTIYF
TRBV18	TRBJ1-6	CASSPPNRYNSPLHF
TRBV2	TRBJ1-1	CASSMDRLRVTEAFF
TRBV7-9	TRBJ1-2	CASSLGQVWYGYTF
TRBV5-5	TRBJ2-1	CASIDRYNEQFF
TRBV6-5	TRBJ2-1	CASSYGDRYEQFF
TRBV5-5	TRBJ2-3	CASSLGGTGSTDTQYF
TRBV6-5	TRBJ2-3	CASSYSTGARNAQYF
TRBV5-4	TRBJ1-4	CASSPGQGGDEKLFF
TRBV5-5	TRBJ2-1	CASSELRWWRGQYNEQFF
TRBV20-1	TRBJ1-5	CSASIGSQPQHF
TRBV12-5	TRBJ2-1	CASGLATPPRRQFF
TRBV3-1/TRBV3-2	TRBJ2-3	CASSQDLAGPLDTQYF
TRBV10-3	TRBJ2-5	CAISDGGTGETQYF
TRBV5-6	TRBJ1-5	CASSLSVNQPQHF
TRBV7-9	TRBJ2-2	CASSPRRAGELFF
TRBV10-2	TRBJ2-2	CASSPTGNTGELFF
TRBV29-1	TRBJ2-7	CSTGPGRAYEQYF
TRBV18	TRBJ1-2	CASSPAGFGTYGYTF
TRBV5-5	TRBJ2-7	CASSLGTGPEQYF
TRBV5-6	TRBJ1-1	CASSLDRGRTTEAFF
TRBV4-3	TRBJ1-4	CASSQVGGDEKLFF
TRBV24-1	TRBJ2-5	CATSDWGRETQYF
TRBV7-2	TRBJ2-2	CASSPRQANTGELFF
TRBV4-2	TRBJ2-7	CASSRGLAGEQYF
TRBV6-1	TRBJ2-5	CASSDPTRRGTQYF
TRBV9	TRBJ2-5	CASSQRTGRETQYF
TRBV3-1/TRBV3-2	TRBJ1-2	CASSRPGGNYGYTF
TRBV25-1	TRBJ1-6	CASSDGSVTGWISPLHF
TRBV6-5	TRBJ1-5	CASSYSSQGASPQHF
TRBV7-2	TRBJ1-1	CASSLGTANTEAFF
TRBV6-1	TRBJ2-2	CASSGPPGRGGNTGELFF
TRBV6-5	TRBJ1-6	CASSQDRGENSPLHF
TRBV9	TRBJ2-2	CASSARAYTGELFF
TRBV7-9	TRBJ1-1	CASSRTGTTEAFF
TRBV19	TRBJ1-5	CASSRMDRASNQPQHF